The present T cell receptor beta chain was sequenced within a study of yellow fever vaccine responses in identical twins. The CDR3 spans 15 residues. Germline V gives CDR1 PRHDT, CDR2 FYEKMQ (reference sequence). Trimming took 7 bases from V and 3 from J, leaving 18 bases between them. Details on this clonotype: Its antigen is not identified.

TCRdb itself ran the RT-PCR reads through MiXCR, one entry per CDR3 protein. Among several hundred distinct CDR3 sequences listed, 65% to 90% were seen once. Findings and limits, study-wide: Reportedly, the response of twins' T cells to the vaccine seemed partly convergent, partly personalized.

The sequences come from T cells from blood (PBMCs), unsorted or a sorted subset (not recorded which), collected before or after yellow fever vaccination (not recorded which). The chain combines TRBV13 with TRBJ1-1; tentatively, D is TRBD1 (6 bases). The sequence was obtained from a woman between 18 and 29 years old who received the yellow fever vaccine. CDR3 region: CASTPLQGHDTEAFF. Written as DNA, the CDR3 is TGTGCCAGCACTCCCCTGCAGGGGCATGACACTGAAGCTTTCTTT. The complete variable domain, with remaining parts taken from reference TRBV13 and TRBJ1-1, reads AAGVIQSPRHLIKEKRETATLKCYPIPRHDTVYWYQQGPGQDPQFLISFYEKMQSDKGSIPDRFSAQQFSDYHSELNMSSLELGDSALYFCASTPLQGHDTEAFFGQGTRLTVV.